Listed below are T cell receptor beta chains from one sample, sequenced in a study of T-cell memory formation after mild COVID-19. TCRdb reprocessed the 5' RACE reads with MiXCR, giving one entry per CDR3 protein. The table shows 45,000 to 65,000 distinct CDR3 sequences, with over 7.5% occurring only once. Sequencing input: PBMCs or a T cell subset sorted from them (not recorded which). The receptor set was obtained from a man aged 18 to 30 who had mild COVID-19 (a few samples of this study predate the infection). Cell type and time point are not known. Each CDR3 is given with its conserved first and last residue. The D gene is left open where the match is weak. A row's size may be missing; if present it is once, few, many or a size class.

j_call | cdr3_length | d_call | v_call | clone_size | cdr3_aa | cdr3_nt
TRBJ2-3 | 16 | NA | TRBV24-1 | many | CATSDLSGPSTDTQYF | TGTGCCACCAGTGATTTGTCGGGACCTAGCACAGATACGCAGTATTTT
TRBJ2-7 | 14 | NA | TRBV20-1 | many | CSASPGQSSYEQYF | TGCAGTGCTAGCCCGGGACAAAGCTCCTACGAGCAGTACTTC
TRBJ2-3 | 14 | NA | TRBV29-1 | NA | CSVARRQYTDTQYF | TGCAGCGTTGCCCGACGGCAGTACACAGATACGCAGTATTTT
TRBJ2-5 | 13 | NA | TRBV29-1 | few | CSADRGQQETQYF | TGCAGCGCTGACCGAGGACAGCAAGAGACCCAGTACTTC
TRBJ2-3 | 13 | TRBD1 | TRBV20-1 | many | CSASKQGTDTQYF | TGCAGTGCTAGCAAACAGGGGACAGATACGCAGTATTTT
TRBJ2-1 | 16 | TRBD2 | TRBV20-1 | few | CSARDPGTSGANEQFF | TGCAGTGCTAGAGACCCCGGGACTAGCGGCGCGAATGAGCAGTTCTTC
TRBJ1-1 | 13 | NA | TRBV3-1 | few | CASSQPPWTEAFF | TGTGCCAGCAGCCAACCCCCCTGGACTGAAGCTTTCTTT
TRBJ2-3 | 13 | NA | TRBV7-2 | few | CASGRDLTDTQYF | TGTGCCAGCGGTCGGGACCTCACAGATACGCAGTATTTT
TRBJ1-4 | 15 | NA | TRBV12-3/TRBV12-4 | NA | CASSSQGGNNEKLFF | TGTGCCAGCAGCTCTCAAGGAGGGAATAATGAAAAACTGTTTTTT
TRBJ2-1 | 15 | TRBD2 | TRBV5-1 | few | CASSLRTSNRNEQFF | TGCGCCAGCAGCTTAAGGACTAGCAATCGCAATGAGCAGTTCTTC
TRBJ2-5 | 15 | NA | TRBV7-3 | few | CASSLGAGNQETQYF | TGTGCCAGCAGCTTAGGGGCAGGGAATCAAGAGACCCAGTACTTC
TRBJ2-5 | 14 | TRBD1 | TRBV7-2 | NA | CASSQGGTGKTQYF | TGTGCCAGCAGCCAGGGCGGGACAGGGAAGACCCAGTACTTC
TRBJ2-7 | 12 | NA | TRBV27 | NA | CASRTDSYEQYF | TGTGCCAGCCGGACGGACTCCTACGAGCAGTACTTC
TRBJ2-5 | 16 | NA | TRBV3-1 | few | CASSHHRGGAGETQYF | TGTGCCAGCAGCCACCACCGAGGGGGGGCCGGGGAGACCCAGTACTTC
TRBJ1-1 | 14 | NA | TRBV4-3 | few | CASSQGTVNTEAFF | TGCGCCAGCAGCCAAGGGACTGTTAACACTGAAGCTTTCTTT
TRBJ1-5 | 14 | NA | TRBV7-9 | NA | CASSGDSYNQPQHF | TGTGCCAGCAGCGGAGACAGTTACAATCAGCCCCAGCATTTT
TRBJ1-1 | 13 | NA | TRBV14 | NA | CASRTQLNTEAFF | TGTGCCAGCAGAACCCAGCTGAACACTGAAGCTTTCTTT
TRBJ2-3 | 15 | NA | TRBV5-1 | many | CASSRTPDSTDTQYF | TGCGCCAGCAGCCGGACTCCGGACAGTACAGATACGCAGTATTTT
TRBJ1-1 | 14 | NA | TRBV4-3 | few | CASSPRGTNTEAFF | TGCGCCAGCAGCCCAAGGGGTACGAACACTGAAGCTTTCTTT
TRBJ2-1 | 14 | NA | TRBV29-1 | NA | CSATPGLAYNEQFF | TGCAGCGCAACGCCGGGGCTAGCCTACAATGAGCAGTTCTTC
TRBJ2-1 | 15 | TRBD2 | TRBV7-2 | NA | CASSPGLGSYNEQFF | TGTGCCAGCAGCCCAGGACTAGGCTCCTACAATGAGCAGTTCTTC
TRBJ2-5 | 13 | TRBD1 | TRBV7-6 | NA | CASTRQGKETQYF | TGTGCCAGCACCCGACAGGGAAAAGAGACCCAGTACTTC
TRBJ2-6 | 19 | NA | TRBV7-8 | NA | CASSHRLRVRASGANVLTF | TGTGCCAGCAGCCACCGTCTGCGCGTCCGGGCCTCTGGGGCCAACGTCCTGACTTTC
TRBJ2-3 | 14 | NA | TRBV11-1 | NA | CASRRGPVADTQYF | TGTGCCAGCAGGCGTGGCCCCGTGGCAGATACGCAGTATTTT
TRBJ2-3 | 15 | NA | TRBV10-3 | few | CAISESRSRGNTQYF | TGTGCCATCAGTGAGTCGAGGTCCCGGGGGAATACGCAGTATTTT
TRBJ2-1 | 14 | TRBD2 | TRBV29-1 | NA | CSGGGTSGFNEQFF | TGCAGCGGGGGTGGGACTAGCGGGTTCAATGAGCAGTTCTTC
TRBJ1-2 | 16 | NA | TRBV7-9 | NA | CASSLARRGRHYGYTF | TGTGCCAGCAGCTTAGCCCGCAGGGGTCGGCACTATGGCTACACCTTC
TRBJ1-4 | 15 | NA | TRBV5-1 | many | CASSLGPATNEKLFF | TGCGCCAGCAGCTTGGGCCCTGCAACTAATGAAAAACTGTTTTTT
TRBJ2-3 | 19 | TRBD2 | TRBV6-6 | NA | CASSYPRALSGGATDTQYF | TGTGCCAGCAGTTACCCCCGGGCCCTTAGCGGGGGAGCCACAGATACGCAGTATTTT
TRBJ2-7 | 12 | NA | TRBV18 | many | CASSLISYEQYF | TGTGCCAGCTCCCTTATAAGCTACGAGCAGTACTTC
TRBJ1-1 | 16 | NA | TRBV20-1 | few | CSARDPRDVGNTEAFF | TGCAGTGCTAGAGATCCGAGGGATGTGGGTAACACTGAAGCTTTCTTT
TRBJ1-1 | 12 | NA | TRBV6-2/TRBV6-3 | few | CASSYWNTEAFF | TGTGCCAGCAGTTACTGGAACACTGAAGCTTTCTTT
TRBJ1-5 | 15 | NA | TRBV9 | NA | CASPRDDYSNQPQHF | TGTGCCAGCCCCCGGGACGATTATAGCAATCAGCCCCAGCATTTT
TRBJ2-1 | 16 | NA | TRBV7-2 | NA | CASSLSGTENYNEQFF | TGTGCCAGCAGCTTATCGGGGACGGAGAACTACAATGAGCAGTTCTTC
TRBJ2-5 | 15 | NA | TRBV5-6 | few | CASSFSLGVKETQYF | TGTGCCAGCAGCTTTTCCCTAGGGGTGAAAGAGACCCAGTACTTC
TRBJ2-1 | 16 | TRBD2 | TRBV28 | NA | CASSIPAGGYNNEQFF | TGTGCCAGCAGTATCCCAGCGGGGGGCTACAACAATGAGCAGTTCTTC
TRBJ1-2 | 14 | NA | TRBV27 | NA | CASRGWGTNYGYTF | TGTGCATCGAGGGGCTGGGGGACCAACTATGGCTACACCTTC
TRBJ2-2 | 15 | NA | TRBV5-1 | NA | CASSLVGSNTGELFF | TGCGCCAGCAGCTTGGTTGGGTCGAACACCGGGGAGCTGTTTTTT
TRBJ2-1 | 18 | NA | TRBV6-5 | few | CASSYSMFLAGGRDEQFF | TGTGCCAGCAGTTACTCGATGTTCTTGGCAGGGGGGCGGGATGAGCAGTTCTTC
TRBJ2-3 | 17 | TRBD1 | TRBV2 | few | CASRRQGMKAHSDTQYF | TGTGCCAGCAGGAGACAGGGGATGAAGGCACATTCAGATACGCAGTATTTT
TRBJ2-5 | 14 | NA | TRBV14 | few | CASSQVTAQETQYF | TGTGCCAGCAGCCAAGTGACAGCGCAAGAGACCCAGTACTTC
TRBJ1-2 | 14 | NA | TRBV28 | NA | CASSLVIANYGYTF | TGTGCCAGCAGTTTGGTCATAGCTAACTATGGCTACACCTTC
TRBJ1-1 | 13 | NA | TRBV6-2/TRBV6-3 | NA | CASSYLFNTEAFF | TGTGCCAGCAGTTACCTGTTTAACACTGAAGCTTTCTTT
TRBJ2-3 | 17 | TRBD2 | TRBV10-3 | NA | CAISGLAGHLTPDTQYF | TGTGCCATCAGTGGACTAGCGGGGCACCTCACCCCAGATACGCAGTATTTT